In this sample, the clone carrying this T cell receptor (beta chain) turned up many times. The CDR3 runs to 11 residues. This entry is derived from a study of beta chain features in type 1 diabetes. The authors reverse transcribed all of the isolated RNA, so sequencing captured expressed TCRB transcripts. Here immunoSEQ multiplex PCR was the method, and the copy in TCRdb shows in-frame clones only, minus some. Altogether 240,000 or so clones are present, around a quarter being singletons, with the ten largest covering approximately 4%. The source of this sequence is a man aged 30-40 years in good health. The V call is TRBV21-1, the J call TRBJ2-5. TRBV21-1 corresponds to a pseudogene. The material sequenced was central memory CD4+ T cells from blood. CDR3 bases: TGTGCCAGCAGCAAAGATGAGACCCAGTACTTC. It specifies CASSKDETQYF.